Sequencing of this T cell receptor (beta chain) was carried out in a study of cytomegalovirus exposure and HLA in healthy donors. For the study at large: Among 398 genotyped donors, approximately 80% fell in the Caucasian-associated ancestry cluster.

PCR was performed using 60 Vbeta and 13 Jbeta primers. Here immunoSEQ multiplex PCR was the method, and the copy in TCRdb shows in-frame clones only, minus some. The sample contains tens of thousands of clones, approximately 80% of which appear only once. Germline CDR1 and CDR2: MDHEN and SYDVKM. Trimming removed 6 bases from V and 7 bases from J, with 15 bases in between. The CDR3 contains 13 residues. In regard to this clone: Its antigen is still unknown.

Findings of the study overall: Sequencing artifact likely explains a cluster of highly shared sequence variants. Later analysis associated a missense DCLRE1C variant with TCR beta V- and J-gene trimming. When presence/absence was analysed, sequencing depth was taken to be roughly uniform across donors.

The sample consisted of PBMCs. The clonotype comes from a woman aged 25 to 39 in good health and CMV-seronegative. The rearrangement joins TRBV28 to TRBJ1-2; tentative D call: TRBD1 (6 bases). CDR3 nucleotides: TGTGCCAGCAGGTCCCCGCCCAGGGGTGGCTACACCTTC. Protein sequence: CASRSPPRGGYTF.